This TCR beta chain was recovered during a study of blood T cell repertoires in COVID-19. Whole-study context: Acute-phase and convalescent COVID-19 samples originated in the United States, Italy and Spain. PBMCs, B-cell-depleted T cells, or T cells were the source of the cDNA or gDNA that made up the material.

Germline CDR1 MGHRA, CDR2 YSYEKL. The CDR3 has 15 residues. The ends were cut back, 5 bases at V and 2 bases at J, with 15 bases in the middle. Per the original data handling: Cell counts per sample came from amplifying reference gene primers. Generated by immunoSEQ multiplex PCR, the TCRdb table keeps only in-frame clones and is missing some. D and trimming come from the DNA, and the V and J calls and clone size come from that table. The table includes more than 70,000 clones, 85% detected once. This clone was recorded a few times. Sequences were obtained from peripheral blood. This chain joins TRBV4-1 and TRBJ1-2; D is ambiguous. This TCR derives from a man aged 55 to 70 with acute or convalescent COVID-19. The CDR3 DNA sequence: TGCGCCAGCAGCTTCCCCCAGCGGGCAAACTATGGCTACACCTTC. Amino acids: CASSFPQRANYGYTF.